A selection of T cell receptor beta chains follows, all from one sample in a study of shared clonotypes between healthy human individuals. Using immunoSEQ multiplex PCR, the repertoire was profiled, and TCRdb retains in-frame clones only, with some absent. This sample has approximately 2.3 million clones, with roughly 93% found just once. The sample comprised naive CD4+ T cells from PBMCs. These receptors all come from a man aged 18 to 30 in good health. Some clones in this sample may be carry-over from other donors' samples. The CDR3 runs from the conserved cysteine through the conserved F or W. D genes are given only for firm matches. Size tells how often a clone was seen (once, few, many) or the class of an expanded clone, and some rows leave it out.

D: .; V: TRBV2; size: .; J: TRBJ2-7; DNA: TGTGCCAGCAGTCAGGCCCCCTACGAGCAGTACTTC; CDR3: CASSQAPYEQYF
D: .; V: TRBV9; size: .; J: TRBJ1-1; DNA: TGTGCCAGCAGCGTAGCCAGAGACACTGAAGCTTTCTTT; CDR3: CASSVARDTEAFF
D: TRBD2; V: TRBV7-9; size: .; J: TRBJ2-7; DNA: TGTGCCAGCAGCTTAGACCCGGGGGGGCACGAGCAGTACTTC; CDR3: CASSLDPGGHEQYF
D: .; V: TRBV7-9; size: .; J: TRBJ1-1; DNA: TGTGCCAGCAGCGTCGGGCGCGCAAACACTGAAGCTTTCTTT; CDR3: CASSVGRANTEAFF
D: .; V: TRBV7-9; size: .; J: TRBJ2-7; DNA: TGTGCCAGCAGCCCCCCTGGGGCAAAACAGTACTTC; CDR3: CASSPPGAKQYF
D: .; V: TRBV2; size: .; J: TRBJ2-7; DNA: TGTGCCAGCAGTACAGGGTTCTACGAGCAGTACTTC; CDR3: CASSTGFYEQYF
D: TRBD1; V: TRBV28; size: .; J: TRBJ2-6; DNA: TGTGCCAGCCGCGGGACAGGGGCTGGGGCCAACGTCCTGACTTTC; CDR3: CASRGTGAGANVLTF
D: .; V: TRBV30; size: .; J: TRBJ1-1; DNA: TGTGCCTGGAGCCGGGGTACGAACACTGAAGCTTTCTTT; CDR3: CAWSRGTNTEAFF
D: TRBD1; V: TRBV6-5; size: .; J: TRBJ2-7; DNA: TGTGCCAGCAGTCGGACAGGGAGCCCCTACGAGCAGTACTTC; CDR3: CASSRTGSPYEQYF
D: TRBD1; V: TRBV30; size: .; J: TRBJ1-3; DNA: TGTGCCTGGAGTCTAGGACAGGGAGCATCTGGAAACACCATATATTTT; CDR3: CAWSLGQGASGNTIYF
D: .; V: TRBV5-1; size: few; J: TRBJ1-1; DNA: TGCGCCAGCAGCTTGGACGGACCCCCGAACACTGAAGCTTTCTTT; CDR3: CASSLDGPPNTEAFF
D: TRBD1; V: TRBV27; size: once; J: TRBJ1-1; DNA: TGTGCCAGCAGTTTCGCAGGGGGGAACACTGAAGCTTTCTTT; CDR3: CASSFAGGNTEAFF
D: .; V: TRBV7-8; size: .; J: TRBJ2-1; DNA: TGTGCCAGCAGCCCCAGCTACAATGAGCAGTTCTTC; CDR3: CASSPSYNEQFF
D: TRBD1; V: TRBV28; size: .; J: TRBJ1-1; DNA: TGTGCCAGCAGCCTCCGGACAGGGACTGAAGCTTTCTTT; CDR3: CASSLRTGTEAFF
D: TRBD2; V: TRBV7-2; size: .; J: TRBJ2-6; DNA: TGTGCCAGCACCAGAGGGGGACTAGCTGGGGCCAACGTCCTGACTTTC; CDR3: CASTRGGLAGANVLTF
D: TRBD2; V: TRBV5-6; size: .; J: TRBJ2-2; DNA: TGTGCCAGCAGCTTGGGCACTAGCGGGAACACCGGGGAGCTGTTTTTT; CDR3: CASSLGTSGNTGELFF
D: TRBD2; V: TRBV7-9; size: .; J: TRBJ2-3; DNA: TGTGCCAGCACCAACTACGTTGGGGGAGGGAGCACAGATACGCAGTATTTT; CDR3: CASTNYVGGGSTDTQYF
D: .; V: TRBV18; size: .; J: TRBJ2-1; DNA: TGTGCCAGCTCACTCGAACAGGGCAATGAGCAGTTCTTC; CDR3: CASSLEQGNEQFF
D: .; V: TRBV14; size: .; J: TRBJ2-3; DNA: TGTGCCAGCAGCCAAGACCCTGGCAGGATCACAGATACGCAGTATTTT; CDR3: CASSQDPGRITDTQYF
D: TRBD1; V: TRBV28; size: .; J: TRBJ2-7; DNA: TGTGCCAGCAGGGGACAGGTAAACGAGCAGTACTTC; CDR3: CASRGQVNEQYF
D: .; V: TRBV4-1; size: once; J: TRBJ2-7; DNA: TGCGCCAGCAGCCCCCGGGGGGCGAGGACCTACGAGCAGTACTTC; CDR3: CASSPRGARTYEQYF
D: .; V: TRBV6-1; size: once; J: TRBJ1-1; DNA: TGTGCCAGCGACAGGAAGAACACTGAAGCTTTCTTT; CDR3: CASDRKNTEAFF
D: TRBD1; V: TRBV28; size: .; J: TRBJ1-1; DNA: TGTGCCAGCAGTTTATTGATCGGGACAGATGAAGCTTTCTTT; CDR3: CASSLLIGTDEAFF
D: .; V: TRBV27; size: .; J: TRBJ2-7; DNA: TGTGCCAGCAGTCTTACGGAGGGGTCCCGAACAGGGAGGCAGTACTTC; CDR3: CASSLTEGSRTGRQYF
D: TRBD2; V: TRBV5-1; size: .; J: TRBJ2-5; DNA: TGCGCCAGCCGACCCCGAAGCGGGAGCGGGCAAGAGACCCAGTACTTC; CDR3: CASRPRSGSGQETQYF
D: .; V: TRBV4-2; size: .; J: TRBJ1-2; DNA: TGTGCCAGCAGCTTACAGACAGTTTCAAACTATGGCTACACCTTC; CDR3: CASSLQTVSNYGYTF
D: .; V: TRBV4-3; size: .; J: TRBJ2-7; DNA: TGCGCCAGCAGCCAAGTTTTGGGCTCCTACGAGCAGTACTTC; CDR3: CASSQVLGSYEQYF
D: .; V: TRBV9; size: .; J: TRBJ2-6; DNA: TGTGCCAGCAGCCGCAGGGACGGCTATGGGGCCAACGTCCTGACTTTC; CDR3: CASSRRDGYGANVLTF
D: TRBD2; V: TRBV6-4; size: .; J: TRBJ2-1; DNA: TGTGCCAGCAGTGGGGGACTAGCGGGTATTAATGAGCAGTTCTTC; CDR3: CASSGGLAGINEQFF